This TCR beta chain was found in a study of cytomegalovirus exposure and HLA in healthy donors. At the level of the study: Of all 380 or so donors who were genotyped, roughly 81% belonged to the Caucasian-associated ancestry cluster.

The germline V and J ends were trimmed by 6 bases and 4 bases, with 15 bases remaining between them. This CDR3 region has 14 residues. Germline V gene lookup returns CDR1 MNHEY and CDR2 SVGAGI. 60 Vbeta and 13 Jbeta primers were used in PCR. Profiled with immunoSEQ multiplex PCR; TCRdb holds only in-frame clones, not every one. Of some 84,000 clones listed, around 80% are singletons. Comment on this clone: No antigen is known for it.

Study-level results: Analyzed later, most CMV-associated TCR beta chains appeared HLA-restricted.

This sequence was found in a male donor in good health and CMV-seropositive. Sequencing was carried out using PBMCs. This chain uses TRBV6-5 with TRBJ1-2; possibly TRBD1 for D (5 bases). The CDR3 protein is CASRPIQGLYGYTF. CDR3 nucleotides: TGTGCCAGCAGGCCGATTCAGGGCCTCTATGGCTACACCTTC.